This TCR beta chain was captured by sequencing in a study of cytotoxic CD8 clonotypes in ibrutinib-treated CLL. Study in general: The study recorded mean values of around 250,000 productive templates and under 100,000 productive rearrangements per sample.

Trimming pared 2 bases from V and 2 bases from J, leaving 3 bases between. Germline V gene sequence: CDR1 LNHNV, CDR2 YYDKDF (reference sequence). The CDR3 has 12 amino acids. This clone was seen a few times. Antigen specificity is unknown. Overall study results and limits: Private clonotypes, not public ones, expanded at ibrutinib response.

Investigators sought sequencing depths of between 1 in 200,000 and 1 in 1 million T cells. Produced via immunoSEQ multiplex PCR; TCRdb's table is partial and in-frame only. The sample contains about 140,000 clones, 80% of which appear only once. The receptor was isolated from a human donor with chronic lymphocytic leukemia. The source material was PBMCs, sampled after 36 months of ibrutinib treatment. This chain uses TRBV15 with TRBJ1-1; D is unclear. CDR3 region: CATSRFNTEAFF. The CDR3 nucleotides are TGTGCCACCAGCAGATTTAACACTGAAGCTTTCTTT.